The 16 T cell receptor beta chains presented below share a single source sample, sequenced in a study of T cells in localized non-small cell lung cancer. Sequencing was performed with immunoSEQ multiplex PCR; in TCRdb, only in-frame clones are kept and a portion is missing. Of 70,000 to 75,000 clones in the sample, around 85% were seen once. The sample consisted of peripheral blood, taken before any cancer treatment. All receptors come from an older female donor with stage I lung adenocarcinoma.

The chain employs TRBV2 and TRBJ2-5; D unresolved. CDR1 SNHLY and CDR2 FYNNEI come from the germline V gene. The CDR3 consists of 10 residues. V was pared by 7 bases and J by 5 bases, with 5 bases between. CDR3 sequence: CASKGETQYF. DNA for the CDR3: TGTGCCAGCAAAGGGGAGACCCAGTACTTC.

V is TRBV7-8 and J is TRBJ1-3, with no clear D. Germline assignment: CDR1 SGHVS and CDR2 FQNEAQ. Trimming cost V 2 bases and J 2 bases, with 7 bases left between them. This CDR3 is built from 14 residues. CDR3 region: CASSLREAGNTIYF. The DNA for the CDR3 is TGTGCCAGCAGCTTAAGGGAGGCTGGAAACACCATATATTTT.

The genes are TRBV11-2 and TRBJ1-2; D is perhaps TRBD1 (5 bases). Per germline, CDR1 SGHAT and CDR2 FQNNGV. V lost 1 base to trimming and J lost 6 bases, with 15 bases between them. The CDR3 is 15 residues long. The CDR3: CASSLGDPQGHGYTF. DNA for the CDR3: TGTGCCAGCAGCTTAGGGGACCCCCAGGGCCATGGCTACACCTTC.

This chain uses TRBV10-3 with TRBJ2-1; D is unresolved. The V and J ends lost 4 bases and 4 bases respectively, with 14 bases between them. The germline V gene has CDR1 ENHRY and CDR2 SYGVKD. The CDR3 has 15 amino acids. The CDR3 is CAISGQTDTYNEQFF. For the CDR3, the DNA is TGTGCCATCAGTGGCCAGACGGATACGTACAATGAGCAGTTCTTC.

This clone was counted once. The chain carries TRBV2 and TRBJ2-1, with TRBD2 matching 10 bases. The germline gives CDR1 SNHLY, CDR2 FYNNEI. With V trimmed by 2 bases and J by 8 bases, 6 bases remained unmatched. The CDR3 runs 15 residues. CDR3 sequence reads: CASSEIGTSDHEQFF. DNA of the CDR3: TGTGCCAGCAGTGAAATTGGGACTAGCGATCATGAGCAGTTCTTC.

The chain employs TRBV10-2 and TRBJ2-2; D may be TRBD1 or TRBD2 (5 bases each). The CDR3 length is 15 residues. V shed 4 bases and J shed 8 bases, with 17 bases lying between them. Germline loops: CDR1 WSHSY, CDR2 SAAADI. This CDR3 reads CASSGPGTPSGELFF. CDR3 nucleotide sequence: TGCGCCAGCAGTGGACCCGGGACCCCTTCTGGGGAGCTGTTTTTT.

This clone was found once. The rearrangement uses TRBV4-2 and TRBJ1-2, with 12 bases lining up with TRBD1. Germline CDR1 and CDR2: LGHNA and YNFKEQ. The CDR3 length is 17 residues. V lost 4 bases and J lost 7; bases outside the gene matches: 13. In DNA form, the CDR3 reads TGTGCCAGCAGCCCACTTCTACCGGGACAGGGGGCGGCTGGCTACACCTTC. Translation: CASSPLLPGQGAAGYTF.

This clone was seen just once. The chain uses TRBV27 and TRBJ2-7, with D possibly matching TRBD2 (6 bases). Germline V gene sequence: CDR1 MNHEY, CDR2 SMNVEV (reference sequence). The germline V and J ends were trimmed by 0 bases and 6 bases, with 12 bases remaining between them. The CDR3 consists of 14 residues. The CDR3 sequence: CASSLSRESGEQYF. The CDR3 region has the DNA TGTGCCAGCAGTTTATCCCGGGAGTCGGGCGAGCAGTACTTC.

This chain joins TRBV5-1 and TRBJ1-1; the match to TRBD1 covers 7 bases. CDR1 is SGHRS and CDR2 is YFSETQ in the germline V gene. This CDR3 comprises 14 residues. The J segment lost 5 bases and the V segment lost 4 bases, leaving 8 bases of the junction unmatched. CDR3 nucleotides: TGCGCCAGCAGCATACGACAGGGATATACTGAAGCTTTCTTT. Its translation is CASSIRQGYTEAFF.

This chain connects TRBV7-3 to TRBJ1-2, with unresolved D. Trimming left V 5 bases short and J 1 base short, with 8 bases between. This CDR3 comprises 13 residues. The germline gives CDR1 SGHTA, CDR2 FQGTGA. The CDR3 nucleotides read TGTGCCAGCAGCGTGGACGGTAACTATGGCTACACCTTC. It codes for CASSVDGNYGYTF. Full variable domain (remainder filled in from reference TRBV7-3 and TRBJ1-2): GAGVSQTPSNKVTEKGKYVELRCDPISGHTALYWYRQSLGQGPEFLIYFQGTGAADDSGLPNDRFFAVRPEGSVSTLKIQRTERGDSAVYLCASSVDGNYGYTFGSGTRLTVV.

This rearrangement joins TRBV19 to TRBJ1-2; no definite D call. Germline V lookup: CDR1 LNHDA, CDR2 SQIVND (reference sequence). The CDR3 has 13 amino acids. V dropped 8 bases and J dropped 0 bases, with 10 bases sitting between them. CDR3 protein: CASQRAPNYGYTF. The CDR3 DNA follows: TGTGCCAGTCAACGGGCTCCTAACTATGGCTACACCTTC.

The V and J genes are TRBV7-9 and TRBJ2-7; a possible D gene is TRBD2 (5 bases). CDR1 SEHNR and CDR2 FQNEAQ come from the germline V gene (reference sequence). This CDR3 is built from 16 residues. The V end was cut by 5 bases, the J end by 6 bases, with 23 bases between. The CDR3 spells CASSPYGPVGSVEQYF. As DNA, the CDR3 is TGTGCCAGCAGCCCTTACGGGCCAGTGGGGAGCGTCGAGCAGTACTTC.

This CDR3 reads CASSGGTSSGVTQYF. The CDR3 bases are TGTGCCAGCAGCGGCGGGACCAGCTCGGGGGTGACCCAGTACTTC. This chain joins TRBV7-8 and TRBJ2-5, with D maybe TRBD2 (6 bases). This CDR3 spans 15 amino acids. Germline assignment: CDR1 SGHVS and CDR2 FQNEAQ. The V gene lost 5 bases and the J gene lost 7 bases, with 20 bases spanning the gap.

The chain recombines TRBV5-5 with TRBJ2-3; no definite D call. The germline V gene has CDR1 SGHKS and CDR2 YYEKEE (reference sequence). The CDR3 spans 10 residues. The V end was cut by 3 bases, the J end by 7 bases, with 3 bases between. DNA for the CDR3: TGTGCCAGCAGCTCCAATACGCAGTATTTT. This encodes CASSSNTQYF. Variable domain in full (rest from reference TRBV5-5 and TRBJ2-3): DAGVTQSPTHLIKTRGQQVTLRCSPISGHKSVSWYQQVLGQGPQFIFQYYEKEERGRGNFPDRFSARQFPNYSSELNVNALLLGDSALYLCASSSNTQYFGPGTRLTVL.

The chain is built from TRBV5-4 and TRBJ2-7; no clear D. In germline, CDR1 is SGHNT, CDR2 YYREEE (reference sequence). With 1 base removed from V and 0 bases from J, the gap between germline ends came to 8 bases. There are 14 residues in the CDR3. DNA for the CDR3: TGTGCCAGCAGCTTGAGGACGGACTCCTACGAGCAGTACTTC. This sequence encodes CASSLRTDSYEQYF.

The chain carries TRBV7-9 and TRBJ1-1; no firm D call. There are 11 residues in the CDR3. CDR1 is SEHNR and CDR2 is FQNEAQ in the germline V gene (reference sequence). V was pared by 7 bases and J by 7 bases, with 10 bases between. In DNA form, the CDR3 reads TGTGCCAGCAACTCCGGGGATGAAGCTTTCTTT. This sequence encodes CASNSGDEAFF.